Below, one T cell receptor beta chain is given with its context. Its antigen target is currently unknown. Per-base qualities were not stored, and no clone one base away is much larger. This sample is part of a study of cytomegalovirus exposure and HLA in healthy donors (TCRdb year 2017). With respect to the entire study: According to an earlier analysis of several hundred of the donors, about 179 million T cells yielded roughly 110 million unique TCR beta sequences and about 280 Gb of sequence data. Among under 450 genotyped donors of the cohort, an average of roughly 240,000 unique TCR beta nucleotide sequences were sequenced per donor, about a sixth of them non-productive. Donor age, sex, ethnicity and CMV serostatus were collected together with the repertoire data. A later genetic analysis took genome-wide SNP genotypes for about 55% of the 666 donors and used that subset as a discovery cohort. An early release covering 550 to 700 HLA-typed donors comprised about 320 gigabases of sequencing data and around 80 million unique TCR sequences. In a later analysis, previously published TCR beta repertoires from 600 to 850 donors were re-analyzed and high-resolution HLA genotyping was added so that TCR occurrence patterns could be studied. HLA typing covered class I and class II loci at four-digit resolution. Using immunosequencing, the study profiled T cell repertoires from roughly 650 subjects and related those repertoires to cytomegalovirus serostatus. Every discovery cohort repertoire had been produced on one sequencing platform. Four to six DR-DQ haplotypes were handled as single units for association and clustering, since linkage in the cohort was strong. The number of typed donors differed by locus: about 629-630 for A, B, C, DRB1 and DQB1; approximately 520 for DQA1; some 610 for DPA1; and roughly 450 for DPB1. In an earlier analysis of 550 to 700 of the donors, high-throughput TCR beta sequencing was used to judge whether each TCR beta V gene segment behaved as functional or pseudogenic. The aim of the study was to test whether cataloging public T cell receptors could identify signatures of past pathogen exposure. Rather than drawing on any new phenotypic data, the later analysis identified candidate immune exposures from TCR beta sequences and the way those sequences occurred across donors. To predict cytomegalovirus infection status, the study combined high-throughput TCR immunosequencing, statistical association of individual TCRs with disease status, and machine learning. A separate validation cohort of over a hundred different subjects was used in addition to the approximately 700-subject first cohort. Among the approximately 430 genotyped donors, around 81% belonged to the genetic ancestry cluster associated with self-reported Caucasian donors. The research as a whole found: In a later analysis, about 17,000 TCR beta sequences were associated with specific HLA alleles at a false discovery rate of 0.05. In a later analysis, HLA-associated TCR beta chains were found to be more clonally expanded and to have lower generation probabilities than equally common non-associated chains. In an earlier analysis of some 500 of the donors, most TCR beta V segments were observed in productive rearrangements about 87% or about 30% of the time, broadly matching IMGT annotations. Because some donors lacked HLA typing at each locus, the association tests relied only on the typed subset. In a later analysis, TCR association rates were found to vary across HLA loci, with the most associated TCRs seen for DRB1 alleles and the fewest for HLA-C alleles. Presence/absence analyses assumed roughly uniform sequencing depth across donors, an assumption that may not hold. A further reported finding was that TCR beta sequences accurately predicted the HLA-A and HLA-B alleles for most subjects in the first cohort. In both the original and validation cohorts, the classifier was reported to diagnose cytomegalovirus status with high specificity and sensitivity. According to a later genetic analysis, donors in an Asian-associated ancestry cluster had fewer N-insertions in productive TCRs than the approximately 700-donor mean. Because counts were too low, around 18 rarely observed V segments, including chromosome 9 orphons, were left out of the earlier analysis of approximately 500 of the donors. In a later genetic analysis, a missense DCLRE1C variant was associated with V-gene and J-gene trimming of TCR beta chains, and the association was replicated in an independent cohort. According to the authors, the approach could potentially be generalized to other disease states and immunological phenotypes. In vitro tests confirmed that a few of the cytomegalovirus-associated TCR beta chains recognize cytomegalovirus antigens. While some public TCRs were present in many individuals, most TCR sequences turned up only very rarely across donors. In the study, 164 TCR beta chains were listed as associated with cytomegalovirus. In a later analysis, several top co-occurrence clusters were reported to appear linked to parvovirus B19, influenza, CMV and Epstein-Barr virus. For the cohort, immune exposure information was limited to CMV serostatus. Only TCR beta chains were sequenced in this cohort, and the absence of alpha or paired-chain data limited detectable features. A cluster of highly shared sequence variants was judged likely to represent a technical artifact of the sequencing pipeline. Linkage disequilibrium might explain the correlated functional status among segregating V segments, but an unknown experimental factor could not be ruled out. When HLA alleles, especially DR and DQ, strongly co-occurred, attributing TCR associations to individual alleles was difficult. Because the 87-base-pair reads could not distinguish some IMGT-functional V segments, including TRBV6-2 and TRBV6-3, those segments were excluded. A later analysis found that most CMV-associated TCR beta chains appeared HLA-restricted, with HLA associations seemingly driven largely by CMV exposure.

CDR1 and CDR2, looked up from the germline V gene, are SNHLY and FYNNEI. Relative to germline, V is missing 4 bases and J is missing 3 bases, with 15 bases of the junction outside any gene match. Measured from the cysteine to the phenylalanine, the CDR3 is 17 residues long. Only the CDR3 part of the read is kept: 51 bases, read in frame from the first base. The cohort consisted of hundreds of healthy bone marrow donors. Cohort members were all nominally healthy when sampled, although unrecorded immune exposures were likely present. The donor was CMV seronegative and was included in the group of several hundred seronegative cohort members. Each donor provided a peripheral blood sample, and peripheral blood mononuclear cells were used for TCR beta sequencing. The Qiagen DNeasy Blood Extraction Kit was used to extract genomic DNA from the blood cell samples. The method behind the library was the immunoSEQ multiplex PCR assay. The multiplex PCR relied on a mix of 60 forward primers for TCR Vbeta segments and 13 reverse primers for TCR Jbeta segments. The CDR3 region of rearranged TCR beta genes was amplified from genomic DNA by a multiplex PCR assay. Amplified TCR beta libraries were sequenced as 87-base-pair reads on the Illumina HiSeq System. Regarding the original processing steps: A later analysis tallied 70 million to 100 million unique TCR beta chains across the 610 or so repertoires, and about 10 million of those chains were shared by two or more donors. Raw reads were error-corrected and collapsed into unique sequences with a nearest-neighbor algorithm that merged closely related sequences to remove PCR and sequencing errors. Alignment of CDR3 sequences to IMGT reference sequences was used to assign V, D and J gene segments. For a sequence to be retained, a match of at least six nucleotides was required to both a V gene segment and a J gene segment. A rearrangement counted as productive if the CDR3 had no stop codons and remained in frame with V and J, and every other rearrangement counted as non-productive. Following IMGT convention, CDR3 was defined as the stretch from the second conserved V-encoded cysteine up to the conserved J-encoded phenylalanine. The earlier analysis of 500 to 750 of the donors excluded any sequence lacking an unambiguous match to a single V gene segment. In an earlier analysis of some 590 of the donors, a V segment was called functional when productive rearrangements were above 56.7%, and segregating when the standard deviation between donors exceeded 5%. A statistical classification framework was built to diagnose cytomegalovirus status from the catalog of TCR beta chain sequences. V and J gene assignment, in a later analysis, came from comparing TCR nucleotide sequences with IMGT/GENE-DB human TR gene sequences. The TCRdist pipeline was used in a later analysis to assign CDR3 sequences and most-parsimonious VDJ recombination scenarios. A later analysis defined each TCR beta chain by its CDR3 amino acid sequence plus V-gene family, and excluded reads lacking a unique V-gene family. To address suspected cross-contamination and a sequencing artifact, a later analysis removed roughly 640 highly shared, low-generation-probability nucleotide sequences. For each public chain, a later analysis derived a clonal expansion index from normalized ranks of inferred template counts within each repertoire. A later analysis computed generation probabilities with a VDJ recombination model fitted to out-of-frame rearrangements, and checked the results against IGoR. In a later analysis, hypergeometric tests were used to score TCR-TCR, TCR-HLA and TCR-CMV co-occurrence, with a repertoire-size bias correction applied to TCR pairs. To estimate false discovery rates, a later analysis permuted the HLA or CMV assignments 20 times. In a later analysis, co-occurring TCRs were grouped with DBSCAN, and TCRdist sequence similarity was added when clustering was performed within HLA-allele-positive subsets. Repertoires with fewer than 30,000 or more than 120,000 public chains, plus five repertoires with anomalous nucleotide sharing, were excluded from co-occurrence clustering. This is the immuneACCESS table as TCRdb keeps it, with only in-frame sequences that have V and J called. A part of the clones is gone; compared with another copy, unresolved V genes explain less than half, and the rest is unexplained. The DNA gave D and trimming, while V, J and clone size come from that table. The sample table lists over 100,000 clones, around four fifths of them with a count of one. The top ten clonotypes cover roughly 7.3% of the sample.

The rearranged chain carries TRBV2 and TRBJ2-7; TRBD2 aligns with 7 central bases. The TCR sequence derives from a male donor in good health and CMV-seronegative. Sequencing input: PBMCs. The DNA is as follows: TGTGCCAGCAGTGTCGTAGTATGGGGGGGATCCCTCTACGAGCAGTACTTC. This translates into CASSVVVWGGSLYEQYF.